This passage covers 20 T cell receptor beta chains from one sample sequenced in a study of tissue T cells after allogeneic stem cell transplantation. Assay: immunoSEQ multiplex PCR; the TCRdb copy retains only in-frame clones and omits some. Seen here are a few thousand clones, approximately 46% observed once, and the top ten hold more than 15%. The time point here: mouse harvest day 14 after allogeneic transplant. Mouse grafts combined 10^7 T-cell-depleted bone marrow cells with 10^6 splenic CD5+ T cells. Source material: gut tissue. All receptors come from a female BALB/c mouse given C57BL/6 T cells with graft-versus-host disease after an allogeneic hematopoietic cell transplant.

In the case of this clone: The gene names given are mouse names. Read coverage stops 1 residue before the CDR3 terminus; the germline J gene supplies the remainder. This sequence joins TRBV14 and TRBJ1-6; 7 bases are a match to TRBD1. TRBJ1-6 is an ORF; its function is uncertain. CDR3 size: 17 residues. Germline CDR1 and CDR2: SGHDT and FRDEAV. V gave up 0 bases and J gave up 0 bases; unmatched junction bases: 3. This CDR3 is CASSFFRGYSYNSPLYF. CDR3 DNA, as far as it was read: TGTGCCAGCAGTTTCTTCAGGGGGTATTCCTATAATTCGCCCCTCTAC.

To note about this clone: Gene names and germline refer to mouse. The missing CDR3 end, 1 residue past where the read stops, is filled in from the germline J gene. V gene TRBV31 combines with J gene TRBJ2-1, with D perhaps TRBD2 (6 bases). This CDR3 comprises 12 residues. The germline gives CDR1 GKSSPN, CDR2 SITVG. V lost 0 bases, J lost 8 bases, and 8 bases lay in between. Partial CDR3 DNA: TGTGCCTGGAGTCTGGGGGGACCTGAGCAGTTC. This sequence encodes CAWSLGGPEQF. The whole CDR3 is CAWSLGGPEQFF. The full variable domain, rest sourced from reference TRBV31 and TRBJ2-1, is AQTIHQWPVAEIKAVGSPLSLGCTIKGKSSPNLYWYWQATGGTLQQLFYSITVGQVESVVQLNLSASRPKDDQFILSTEKLLLSHSGFYLCAWSLGGPEQFFGPGTRLTVL.

Worth noting for this clone: Genes and germline are mouse. Read data end 1 residue before the CDR3 end; the end is taken from the germline J gene. J is TRBJ2-5 and V is TRBV23; the table's D call, TRBD1, has no DNA check behind it. This CDR3 has 14 residues. The V gene's germline CDR1 is KGHTA and CDR2 FQNQQP. The CDR3 loop is CSSSPTVNQDTQYF. The CDR3 DNA, read in part, is TGCTCCAGCAGTCCGACAGTTAACCAAGACACCCAGTAC.

Regarding this clone: Gene labels here are mouse ones. The read finishes 1 residue shy of the CDR3 end, and the germline J gene is used to complete it. The rearrangement joins TRBV23 to TRBJ1-2; the DNA was not used to check the table's D call, TRBD1. This CDR3 is built from 14 residues. The V gene's germline CDR1 is KGHTA and CDR2 FQNQQP. CDR3 DNA, as far as it was read: TGCTCCAGCAGTCAATTCACAACAAACTCCGACTACACC. It encodes CSSSQFTTNSDYT. The CDR3 in full is CSSSQFTTNSDYTF.

Concerning this clone: Each gene name is a mouse one. Partial CDR3 DNA: TGCTCCAGCAGTCAACAGGGCAACGAAAGATTATTT. This sequence encodes CSSSQQGNERLF. The whole CDR3 sequence is CSSSQQGNERLFF. The chain carries TRBV23 and TRBJ1-4; the table calls TRBD1, which could not be checked here. The read gets to within 1 residue of the CDR3 end, and the germline J gene fills in the rest. The V gene's germline CDR1 is KGHTA and CDR2 FQNQQP. The CDR3 consists of 13 residues.

By share of the sample, this clone is large. The gene symbols are mouse symbols. The read ends 1 residue early relative to the CDR3; the germline J gene fills the gap. This chain links TRBV13-2 with TRBJ1-2; D is unresolved. Germline V gives CDR1 NNHNN, CDR2 SYGAGS (reference sequence). The CDR3 is made up of 14 amino acids. V was cut by 0 bases and J by 1 base, with 7 bases left in between. CDR3 bases read: TGTGCCAGCGGTGATGCGGTCAGAAACTCCGACTACACC. It is translated as CASGDAVRNSDYT. The CDR3, in full, reads CASGDAVRNSDYTF.

In the case of this clone: The gene symbols are mouse symbols. The CDR3 end falls 1 residue outside the read, so it is completed with the germline J gene. This chain links TRBV4 with TRBJ2-4; 12 bases map to TRBD2. After removal of 4 bases from V and 2 bases from J, the junction contained 4 bases not matched to a gene. Per germline, CDR1 LGHDT and CDR2 YNNKQL (reference sequence). CDR3 length: 16 amino acids. The part of the CDR3 DNA that was read is TGTGCCAGCAGCTTGGGACTGGGGGGCCCTCAAAACACCTTGTAC. It yields the protein CASSLGLGGPQNTLY. The whole CDR3 sequence is CASSLGLGGPQNTLYF.

Worth noting for this clone: Gene names and germline refer to mouse. The missing CDR3 end, 1 residue past where the read stops, is filled in from the germline J gene. V gene TRBV19 combines with J gene TRBJ1-3; no clear D. The CDR3 loop spans 14 amino acids. Germline V lookup: CDR1 FNHDT, CDR2 SITEND (reference sequence). Trimming removed 2 bases from V and 0 bases from J, with 6 bases in between. CDR3 bases read: TGTGCCAGCAGTATCCAGTCTTCTGGAAATACGCTCTAT. It codes for CASSIQSSGNTLY. The whole CDR3 is CASSIQSSGNTLYF.

In the case of this clone: The germline and genes are mouse ones. The sequenced CDR3 bases are TGTGCTAGCAGTTTACAAGAAAACACCTTGTAC. Its protein product is CASSLQENTLY. The complete CDR3 reads CASSLQENTLYF. The chain links TRBV29 to TRBJ2-4; D is unclear. The read terminates 1 residue ahead of where the CDR3 ends, so the germline J gene completes it. Germline V gene sequence: CDR1 MSHET, CDR2 SYDVDS. Deletions cut 2 bases from V and 4 bases from J, with 4 bases between. The CDR3 totals 12 residues.

In regard to this clone: Mouse gene names apply. The CDR3 protein is CASSPGQSSAETLYF. Incomplete CDR3 DNA: TGTGCTAGCAGTCCGGGACAGAGTAGTGCAGAAACGCTGTAT. The V and J genes are TRBV17 and TRBJ2-3; 7 bases are shared with TRBD1. The read terminates 1 residue before the CDR3 end, so the remaining end is supplied by the germline J gene. Germline CDR1 and CDR2: MNHDT and YYDKIL. Trimming cost V 5 bases and J 0 bases; bases outside gene matches: 5. The CDR3 extends over 15 amino acids. Looking up the rest from reference TRBV17 and TRBJ2-3 gives the full variable domain: DTTVKQNPRYKLARVGKPVNLICSQTMNHDTMYWYQKKPNQAPKLLLFYYDKILNREADTFEKFQSSRPNNSFCSLYIGSAGLEYSAMYLCASSPGQSSAETLYFGSGTRLTVL.

There are a few counts of this clone. Mouse gene names and germline throughout. The CDR3 goes on 1 residue after the read ends, and that part is filled in from the germline J gene. The chain has TRBV26 and TRBJ2-4; 7 bases line up with TRBD1. The J segment lost 11 bases and the V segment lost 4 bases, leaving 3 bases of the junction unmatched. The germline CDR1 and CDR2 sequences are KGHPV and FQNQEV (reference sequence). There are 11 residues in the CDR3. The sequenced CDR3 bases are TGTGCCAGCAGTCCTCGGGACAGCTTGTAC. Translation: CASSPRDSLY. The entire CDR3 protein reads CASSPRDSLYF.

Regarding this clone: Mouse names are used for the genes. The read terminates 1 residue before the CDR3 end, so the remaining end is supplied by the germline J gene. V gene TRBV19 combines with J gene TRBJ1-1, with D hard to call. The CDR3 is 12 amino acids. Trimming shortened V by 1 base and J by 4 bases, and 5 bases separated the two germline ends. Germline V gene sequence: CDR1 FNHDT, CDR2 SITEND (reference sequence). The sequenced CDR3 bases are TGTGCCAGCAGTATACCGGGCACAGAAGTCTTC. Protein: CASSIPGTEVF. The whole CDR3 protein is CASSIPGTEVFF.

Turning to this clone: Gene labels here are mouse ones. The read comes to an end 1 residue before the CDR3 does, leaving the germline J gene to fill in the end. The V and J genes are TRBV31 and TRBJ2-7; D not resolved. CDR3 length: 12 residues. Per germline, CDR1 GKSSPN and CDR2 SITVG. Trimming removed 3 bases at V and 3 bases at J, with 9 bases between. The covered CDR3 bases are TGTGCCTGGAGCAGACAAGACTATGAACAGTAC. Protein sequence: CAWSRQDYEQY. The entire CDR3 sequence reads CAWSRQDYEQYF. Variable domain in full (rest from reference TRBV31 and TRBJ2-7): AQTIHQWPVAEIKAVGSPLSLGCTIKGKSSPNLYWYWQATGGTLQQLFYSITVGQVESVVQLNLSASRPKDDQFILSTEKLLLSHSGFYLCAWSRQDYEQYFGPGTRLTVL.

This clone was recorded only once. Gene labels here are mouse ones. The read ends 1 residue before the CDR3 terminus; that terminus is restored from the germline J gene. The chain has TRBV1 and TRBJ1-1; D is ambiguous. The CDR3 is made up of 14 amino acids. Trimming removed 0 bases at V and 4 bases at J, with 9 bases between. Germline V gene data show CDR1 as NSQYPW and CDR2 as LRSPGD (reference sequence). CDR3 region: CTCSADRGPTEVFF. The covered CDR3 bases are TGCACCTGCAGTGCAGATCGAGGGCCCACAGAAGTCTTC.

Notes on this clone: The gene names here belong to mouse. CDR3 DNA (partial): TGTGCAAGCAGCTTAGCGACAGGCTCCTATGAACAGTAC. Translated: CASSLATGSYEQY. The entire CDR3 reads CASSLATGSYEQYF. This chain links TRBV16 with TRBJ2-7; D is possibly TRBD1 (6 bases). Sequencing ends 1 residue short of the CDR3 end; the germline J gene provides the rest. V was pared by 1 base and J by 0 bases, with 7 bases between. There are 14 residues in the CDR3. Germline V gene lookup returns CDR1 SGHSA and CDR2 FRNQAP.

This clone was seen more than once but under ten times. Gene labels here are mouse ones. Read sequence stops 1 residue before the CDR3 end, and the germline J gene provides the missing end. This chain links TRBV29 with TRBJ2-4; 7 nucleotides match TRBD2. Germline CDR1 is MSHET and CDR2 is SYDVDS. Germline trimming cut 6 bases from V and 0 bases from J; bases unmatched to any gene: 0. CDR3 length equals 13 residues. CDR3 protein: CASSWGSQNTLYF. CDR3 bases read: TGTGCTAGCAGCTGGGGGAGTCAAAACACCTTGTAC.

Remarks on this clone: Gene names denote mouse genes. The read gets to within 1 residue of the CDR3 end, and the germline J gene fills in the rest. The chain combines TRBV13-2 with TRBJ2-7, with 12 nucleotides matching TRBD2. The CDR3 loop spans 16 amino acids. In germline, CDR1 is NNHNN, CDR2 SYGAGS (reference sequence). V lost 0 bases to trimming and J lost 7 bases; unmatched junction nucleotides: 8. The DNA read from the CDR3 is TGTGCCAGCGGTGATGCTCGGGGGACTGGGGGGAGGGAACAGTAC. It codes for CASGDARGTGGREQY. The whole CDR3 is CASGDARGTGGREQYF.

Comment on this clone: Germline and genes: mouse. The sequenced fragment ends 1 residue before the CDR3 boundary, so the rest is inferred from the germline J gene. This sequence joins TRBV15 and TRBJ2-1; TRBD2 aligns across 11 bases. V shed 3 bases, J shed 6 bases, and the junction held 4 bases outside the gene matches. The CDR3 is 15 amino acids. The germline V gene encodes CDR1 SGHND and CDR2 FRSKSL. The CDR3 DNA, read in part, is TGTGCCAGCAGTTTTACTGGGGGGGCGCTTGCTGAGCAGTTC. It is translated as CASSFTGGALAEQF. The entire CDR3 sequence reads CASSFTGGALAEQFF. Supplemented by reference TRBV15 and TRBJ2-1, the full variable domain reads DAGVTQTPRHEVAEKGQTIILKCEPVSGHNDLFWYRQTKIQGLELLSYFRSKSLMEDGGAFKDRFKAEMLNSSFSTLKIQPTEPKDSAVYLCASSFTGGALAEQFFGPGTRLTVL.

A note on this clone: Genes here carry mouse names. The read falls 1 residue short of the CDR3 end, and the missing part is taken from the germline J gene. The genes are TRBV14 and TRBJ1-1; the D gene is possibly TRBD1 (6 bases). CDR3 length: 12 residues. V shed 5 bases and J shed 8 bases, with 13 bases lying between them. The germline V gene encodes CDR1 SGHDT and CDR2 FRDEAV. The CDR3: CASSSGVAEVFF. The CDR3 bases that were read are TGTGCCAGCAGCTCAGGGGTAGCTGAAGTCTTC.

This clone occurred once. The genes are named according to mouse. The sequence runs out 1 residue before the end of the CDR3; the remainder is reconstructed from the germline J gene. The chain links TRBV26 to TRBJ2-2; 8 bases match TRBD1. CDR3 length equals 16 residues. CDR1 and CDR2 (germline): KGHPV, FQNQEV (reference sequence). The V and J ends lost 2 bases and 0 bases, in that order; junction bases with no gene match: 2. The CDR3 DNA, read in part, is TGTGCCAGCAGTCTGCCGGGACAGGCAAACACCGGGCAGCTCTAC. This sequence encodes CASSLPGQANTGQLY. The full CDR3 protein is CASSLPGQANTGQLYF. Full variable domain (outside the CDR3, taken from reference TRBV26 and TRBJ2-2): NSKVIQTPRYLVKGQGQKAKMRCIPEKGHPVVFWYQQNKNNEFKFLINFQNQEVLQQIDMTEKRFSAECPSNSPCSLEIQSSEAGDSALYLCASSLPGQANTGQLYFGEGSKLTVL.